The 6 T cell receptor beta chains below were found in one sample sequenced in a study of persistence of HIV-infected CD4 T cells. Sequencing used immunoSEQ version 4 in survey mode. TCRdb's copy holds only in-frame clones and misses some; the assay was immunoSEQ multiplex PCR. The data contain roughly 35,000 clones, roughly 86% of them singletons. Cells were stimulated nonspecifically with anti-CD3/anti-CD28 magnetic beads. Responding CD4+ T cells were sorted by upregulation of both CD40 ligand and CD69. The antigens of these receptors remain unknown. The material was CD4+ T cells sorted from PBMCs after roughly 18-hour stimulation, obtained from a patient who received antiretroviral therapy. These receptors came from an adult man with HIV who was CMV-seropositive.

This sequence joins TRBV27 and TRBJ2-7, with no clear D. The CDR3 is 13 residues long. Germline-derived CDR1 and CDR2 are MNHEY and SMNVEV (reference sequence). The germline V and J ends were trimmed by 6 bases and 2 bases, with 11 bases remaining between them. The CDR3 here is CASSRDLAYEQYF. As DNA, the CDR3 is TGTGCCAGCAGCCGAGACTTAGCCTACGAGCAGTACTTC.

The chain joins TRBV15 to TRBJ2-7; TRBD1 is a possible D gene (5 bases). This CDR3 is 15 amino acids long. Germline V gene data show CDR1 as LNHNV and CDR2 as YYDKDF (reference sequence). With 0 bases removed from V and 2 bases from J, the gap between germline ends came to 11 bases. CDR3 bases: TGTGCCACCAGCAGAGAGTTGGGCAGGGCCTACGAGCAGTACTTC. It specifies CATSRELGRAYEQYF.

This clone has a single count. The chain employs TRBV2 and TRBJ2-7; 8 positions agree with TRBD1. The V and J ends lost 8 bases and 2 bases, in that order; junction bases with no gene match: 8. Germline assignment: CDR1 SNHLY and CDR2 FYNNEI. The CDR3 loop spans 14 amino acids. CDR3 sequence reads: CASLTRTGPYEQYF. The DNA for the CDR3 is TGTGCCAGCCTAACTAGGACAGGGCCCTACGAGCAGTACTTC.

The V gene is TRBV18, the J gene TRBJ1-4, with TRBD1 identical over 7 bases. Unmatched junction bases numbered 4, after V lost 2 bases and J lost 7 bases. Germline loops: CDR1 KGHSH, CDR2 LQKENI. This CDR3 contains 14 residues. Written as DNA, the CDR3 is TGTGCCAGCTCACCAGACAGGGCGAGTGAAAAACTGTTTTTT. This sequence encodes CASSPDRASEKLFF. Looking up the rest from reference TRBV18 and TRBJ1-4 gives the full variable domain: NAGVMQNPRHLVRRRGQEARLRCSPMKGHSHVYWYRQLPEEGLKFMVYLQKENIIDESGMPKERFSAEFPKEGPSILRIQQVVRGDSAAYFCASSPDRASEKLFFGSGTQLSVL.

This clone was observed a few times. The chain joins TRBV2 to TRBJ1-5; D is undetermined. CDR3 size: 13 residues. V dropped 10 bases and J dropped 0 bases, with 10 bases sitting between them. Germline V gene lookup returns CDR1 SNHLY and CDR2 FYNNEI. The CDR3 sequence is CATRGNSNQPQHF. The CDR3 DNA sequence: TGTGCCACTCGCGGCAATAGCAATCAGCCCCAGCATTTT.

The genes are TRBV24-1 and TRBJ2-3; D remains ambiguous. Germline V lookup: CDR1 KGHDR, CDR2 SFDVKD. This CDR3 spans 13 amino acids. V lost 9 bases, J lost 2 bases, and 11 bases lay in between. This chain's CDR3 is CATQPPDTDTQYF. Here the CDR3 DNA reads TGTGCCACCCAGCCGCCGGACACAGATACGCAGTATTTT.